Detailed here is one TCR beta chain. These data belong to a study of blood T cell repertoires in COVID-19. Some clones are missing from TCRdb's copy, which holds only in-frame ones; the method was immunoSEQ multiplex PCR. The sample yields about 380,000 clones, over 75% seen once. Participants came from about 24 US areas, aged roughly 18 to 90 years. CDR3 size: 18 residues. Germline values: CDR1 GTSNPN, CDR2 SVGIG (reference sequence). Between the trimmed V and J ends, which lost 2 bases and 0 bases, there was a span of 20 bases. The rearrangement links TRBV30 to TRBJ1-5; tentative D call: TRBD1 (5 bases). This sequence originates from a man aged 25 to 45 who had recovered from COVID-19. Sequenced material: PBMCs or T cells enriched from blood (not recorded which). Written as DNA, the CDR3 is TGTGCCTGGAGTTCGGGGGGTTCTACGCATTATAGCAATCAGCCCCAGCATTTT. This sequence encodes CAWSSGGSTHYSNQPQHF.